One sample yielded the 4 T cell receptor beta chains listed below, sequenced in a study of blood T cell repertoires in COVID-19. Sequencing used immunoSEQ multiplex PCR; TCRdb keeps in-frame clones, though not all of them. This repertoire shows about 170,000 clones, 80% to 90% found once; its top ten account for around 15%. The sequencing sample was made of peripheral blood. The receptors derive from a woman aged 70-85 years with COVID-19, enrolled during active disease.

The CDR3 region is CASSHRSGVGSTEAFF. The CDR3 DNA sequence: TGTGCCAGCAGCCACCGATCCGGGGTGGGTAGCACTGAAGCTTTCTTT. The chain links TRBV14 to TRBJ1-1; D ambiguous. Looked up from germline, CDR1 is SGHDN and CDR2 is FVKESK. V shed 3 bases and J shed 4 bases, with 18 bases lying between them. This CDR3 contains 16 residues.

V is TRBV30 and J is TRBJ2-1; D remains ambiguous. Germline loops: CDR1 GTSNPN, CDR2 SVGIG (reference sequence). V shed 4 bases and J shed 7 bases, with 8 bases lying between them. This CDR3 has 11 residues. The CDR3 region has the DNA TGTGCCTGGACCAAAGCAAATGAGCAGTTCTTC. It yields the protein CAWTKANEQFF.

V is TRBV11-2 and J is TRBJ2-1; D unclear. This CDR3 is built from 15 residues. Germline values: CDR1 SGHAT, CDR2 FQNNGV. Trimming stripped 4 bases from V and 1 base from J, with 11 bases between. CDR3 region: CASSSSATSYNEQFF. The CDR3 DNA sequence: TGTGCCAGCAGCTCTAGTGCCACGTCCTACAATGAGCAGTTCTTC.

CDR3 amino acids: CASNPIRNSPLHF. The CDR3 DNA follows: TGTGCCAGCAACCCAATCCGGAATTCACCCCTCCACTTT. The V and J genes are TRBV12-3 or TRBV12-4 and TRBJ1-6; D gene unclear. V gave up 7 bases and J gave up 7 bases, with 11 bases separating them. The CDR3 sequence is 13 residues long.